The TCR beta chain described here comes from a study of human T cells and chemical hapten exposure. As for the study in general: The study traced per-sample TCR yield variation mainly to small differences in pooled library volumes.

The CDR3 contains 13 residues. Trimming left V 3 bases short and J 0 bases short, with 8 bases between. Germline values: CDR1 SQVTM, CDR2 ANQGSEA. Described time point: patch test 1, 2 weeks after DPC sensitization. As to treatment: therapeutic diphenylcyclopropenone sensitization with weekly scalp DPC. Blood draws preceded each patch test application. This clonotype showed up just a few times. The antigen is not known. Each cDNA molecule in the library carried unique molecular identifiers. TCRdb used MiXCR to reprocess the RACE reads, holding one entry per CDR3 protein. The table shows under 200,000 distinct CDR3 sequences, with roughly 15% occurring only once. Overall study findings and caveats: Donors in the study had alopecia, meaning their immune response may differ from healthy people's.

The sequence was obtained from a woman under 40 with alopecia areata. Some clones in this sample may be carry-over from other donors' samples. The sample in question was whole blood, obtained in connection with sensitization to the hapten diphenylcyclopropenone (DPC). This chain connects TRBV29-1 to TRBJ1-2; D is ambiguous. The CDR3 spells CSVEDGANYGYTF. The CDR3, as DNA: TGCAGCGTTGAGGACGGAGCTAACTATGGCTACACCTTC.